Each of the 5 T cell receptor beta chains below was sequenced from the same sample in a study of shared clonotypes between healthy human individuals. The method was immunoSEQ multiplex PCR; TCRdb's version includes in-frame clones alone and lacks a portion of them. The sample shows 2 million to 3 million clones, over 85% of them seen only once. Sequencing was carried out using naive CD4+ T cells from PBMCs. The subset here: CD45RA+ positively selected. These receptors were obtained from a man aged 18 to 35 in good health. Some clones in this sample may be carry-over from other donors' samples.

CDR3 residues: CATSREAATTEAFF. The CDR3 bases are TGTGCCACCAGCAGAGAGGCGGCCACCACTGAAGCTTTCTTT. The chain is built from TRBV15 and TRBJ1-1, with no clear D. The CDR3 length is 14 residues. Deletions cut 0 bases from V and 4 bases from J, with 9 bases between. The germline V gene has CDR1 LNHNV and CDR2 YYDKDF (reference sequence).

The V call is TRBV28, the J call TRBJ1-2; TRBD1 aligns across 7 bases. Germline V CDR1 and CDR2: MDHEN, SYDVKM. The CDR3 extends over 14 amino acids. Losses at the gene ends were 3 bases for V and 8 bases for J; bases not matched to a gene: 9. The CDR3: CASSLETQGRGYTF. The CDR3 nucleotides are TGTGCCAGCAGTTTGGAGACACAGGGGCGCGGCTACACCTTC.

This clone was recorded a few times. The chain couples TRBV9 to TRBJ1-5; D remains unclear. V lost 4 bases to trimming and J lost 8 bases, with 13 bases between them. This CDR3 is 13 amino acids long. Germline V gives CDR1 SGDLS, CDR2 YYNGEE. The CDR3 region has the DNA TGTGCCAGCAGCCCCCAAAACGGAGAGCCCCAGCATTTT. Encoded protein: CASSPQNGEPQHF.

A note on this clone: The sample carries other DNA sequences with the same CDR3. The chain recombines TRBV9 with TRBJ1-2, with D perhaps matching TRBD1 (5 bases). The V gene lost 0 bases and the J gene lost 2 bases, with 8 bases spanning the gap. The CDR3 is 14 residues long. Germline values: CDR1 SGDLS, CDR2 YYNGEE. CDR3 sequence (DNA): TGTGCCAGCAGCGTAGGTGCAGGGAACTATGGCTACACCTTC. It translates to CASSVGAGNYGYTF.

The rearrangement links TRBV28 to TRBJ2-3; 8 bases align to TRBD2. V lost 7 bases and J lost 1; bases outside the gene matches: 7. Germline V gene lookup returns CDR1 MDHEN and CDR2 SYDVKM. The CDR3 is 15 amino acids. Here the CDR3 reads CASNFGLAGTDTQYF. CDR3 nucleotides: TGTGCCAGCAACTTTGGACTAGCAGGCACAGATACGCAGTATTTT.